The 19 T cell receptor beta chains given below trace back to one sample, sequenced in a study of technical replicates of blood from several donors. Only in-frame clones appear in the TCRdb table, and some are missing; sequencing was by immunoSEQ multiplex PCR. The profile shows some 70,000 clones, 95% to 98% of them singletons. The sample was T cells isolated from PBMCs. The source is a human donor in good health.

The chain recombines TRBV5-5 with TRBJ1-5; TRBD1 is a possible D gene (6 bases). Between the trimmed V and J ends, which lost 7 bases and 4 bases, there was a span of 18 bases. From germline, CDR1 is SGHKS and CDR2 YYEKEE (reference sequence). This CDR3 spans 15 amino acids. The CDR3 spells CASGTGTTGNQPQHF. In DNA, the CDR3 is TGTGCCAGCGGAACAGGGACAACGGGAAATCAGCCCCAGCATTTT.

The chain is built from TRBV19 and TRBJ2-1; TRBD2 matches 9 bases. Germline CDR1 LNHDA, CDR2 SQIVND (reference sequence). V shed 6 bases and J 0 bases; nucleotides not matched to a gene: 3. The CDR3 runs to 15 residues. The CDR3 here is CASRDSGSSYNEQFF. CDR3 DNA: TGTGCCAGTAGAGATAGCGGGAGCTCCTACAATGAGCAGTTCTTC.

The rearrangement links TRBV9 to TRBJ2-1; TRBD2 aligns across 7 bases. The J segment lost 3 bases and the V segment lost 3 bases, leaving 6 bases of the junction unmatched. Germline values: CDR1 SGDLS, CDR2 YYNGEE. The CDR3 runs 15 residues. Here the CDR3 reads CASSASGRLYNEQFF. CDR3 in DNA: TGTGCCAGCAGCGCGTCCGGGAGGCTCTACAATGAGCAGTTCTTC.

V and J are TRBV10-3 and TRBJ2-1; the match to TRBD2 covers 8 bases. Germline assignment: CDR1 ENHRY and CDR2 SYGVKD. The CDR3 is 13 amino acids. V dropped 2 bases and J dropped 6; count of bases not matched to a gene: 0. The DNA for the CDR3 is TGTGCCATCAGTGAGCGGGAGGGCAATGAGCAGTTCTTC. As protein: CAISEREGNEQFF.

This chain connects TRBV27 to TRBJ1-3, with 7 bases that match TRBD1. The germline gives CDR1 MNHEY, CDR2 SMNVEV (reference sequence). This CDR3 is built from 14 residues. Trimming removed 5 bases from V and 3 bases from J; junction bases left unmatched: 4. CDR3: CASSTGVFGNTIYF. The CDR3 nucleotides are TGTGCCAGCAGTACAGGGGTGTTTGGAAACACCATATATTTT.

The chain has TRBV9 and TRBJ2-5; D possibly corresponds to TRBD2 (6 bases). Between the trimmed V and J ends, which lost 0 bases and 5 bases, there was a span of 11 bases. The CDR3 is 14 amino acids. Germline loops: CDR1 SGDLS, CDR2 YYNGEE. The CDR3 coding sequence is TGTGCCAGCAGCGTAGCGACTAGTTCGGAGACCCAGTACTTC. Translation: CASSVATSSETQYF.

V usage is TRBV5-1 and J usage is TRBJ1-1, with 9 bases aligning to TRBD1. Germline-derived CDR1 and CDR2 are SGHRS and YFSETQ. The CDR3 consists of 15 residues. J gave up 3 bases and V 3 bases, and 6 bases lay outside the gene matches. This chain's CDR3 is CASSWDREKDTEAFF. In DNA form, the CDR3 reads TGCGCCAGCAGCTGGGACAGGGAGAAGGACACTGAAGCTTTCTTT.

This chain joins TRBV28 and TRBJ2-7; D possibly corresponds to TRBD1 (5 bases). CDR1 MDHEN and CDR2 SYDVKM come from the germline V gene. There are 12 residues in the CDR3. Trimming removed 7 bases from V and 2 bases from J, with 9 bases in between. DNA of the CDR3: TGTGCCAGCACGCAGGGCCCCTACGAGCAGTACTTC. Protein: CASTQGPYEQYF. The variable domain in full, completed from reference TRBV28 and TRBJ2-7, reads DVKVTQSSRYLVKRTGEKVFLECVQDMDHENMFWYRQDPGLGLRLIYFSYDVKMKEKGDIPEGYSVSREKKERFSLILESASTNQTSMYLCASTQGPYEQYFGPGTRLTVT.

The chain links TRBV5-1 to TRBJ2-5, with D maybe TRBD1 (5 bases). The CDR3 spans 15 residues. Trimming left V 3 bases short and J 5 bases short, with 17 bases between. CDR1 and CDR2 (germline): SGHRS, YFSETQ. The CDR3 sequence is CASSSWGRQLETQYF. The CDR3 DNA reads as TGCGCCAGCAGCTCCTGGGGCCGACAGTTGGAGACCCAGTACTTC.

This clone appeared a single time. The CDR3 coding sequence is TGCGCCAGCAGCTTGGGGGCAGCGAACACTGAAGCTTTCTTT. Translating gives CASSLGAANTEAFF. This chain connects TRBV5-1 to TRBJ1-1, with D unresolved. Trimming shortened V by 0 bases and J by 1 base, and 7 bases separated the two germline ends. The germline V gene has CDR1 SGHRS and CDR2 YFSETQ. The CDR3 covers 14 residues. The whole variable domain, remainder taken from reference TRBV5-1 and TRBJ1-1, is KAGVTQTPRYLIKTRGQQVTLSCSPISGHRSVSWYQQTPGQGLQFLFEYFSETQRNKGNFPGRFSGRQFSNSRSEMNVSTLELGDSALYLCASSLGAANTEAFFGQGTRLTVV.

CDR3: CASGLVPTGGNQPQHF. The CDR3 DNA sequence: TGTGCTAGTGGTTTGGTACCCACAGGGGGAAATCAGCCCCAGCATTTT. V gene TRBV12-5 combines with J gene TRBJ1-5, with 8 bases lining up with TRBD1. V shed 0 bases and J 4 bases; nucleotides not matched to a gene: 5. This CDR3 is built from 16 residues. Germline values: CDR1 LGHNT, CDR2 FRNRAP.

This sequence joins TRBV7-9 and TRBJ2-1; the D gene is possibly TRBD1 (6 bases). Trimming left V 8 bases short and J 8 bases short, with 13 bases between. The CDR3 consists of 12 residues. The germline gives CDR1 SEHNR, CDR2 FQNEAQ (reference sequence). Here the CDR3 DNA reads TGTGCCAGCTCAAAACAGGGCGATGAGCAGTTCTTC. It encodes CASSKQGDEQFF.

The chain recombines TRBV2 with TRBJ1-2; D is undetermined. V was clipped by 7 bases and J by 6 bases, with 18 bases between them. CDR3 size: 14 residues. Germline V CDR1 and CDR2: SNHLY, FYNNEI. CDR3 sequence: CASMGIHGPNGYTF. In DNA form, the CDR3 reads TGTGCCAGCATGGGTATACATGGGCCAAATGGCTACACCTTC. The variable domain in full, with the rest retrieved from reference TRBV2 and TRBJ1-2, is EPEVTQTPSHQVTQMGQEVILRCVPISNHLYFYWYRQILGQKVEFLVSFYNNEISEKSEIFDDQFSVERPDGSNFTLKIRSTKLEDSAMYFCASMGIHGPNGYTFGSGTRLTVV.

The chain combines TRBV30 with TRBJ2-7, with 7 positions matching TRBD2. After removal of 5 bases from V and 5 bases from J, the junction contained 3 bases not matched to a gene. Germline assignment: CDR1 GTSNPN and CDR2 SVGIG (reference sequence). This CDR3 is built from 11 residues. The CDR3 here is CAWAGRDEQYF. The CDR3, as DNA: TGTGCCTGGGCAGGGAGGGACGAGCAGTACTTC.

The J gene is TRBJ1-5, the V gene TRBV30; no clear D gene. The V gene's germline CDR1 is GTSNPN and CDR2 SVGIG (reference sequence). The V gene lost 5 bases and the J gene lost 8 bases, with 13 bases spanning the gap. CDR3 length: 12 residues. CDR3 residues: CAWDKEAEPQHF. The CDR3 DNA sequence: TGTGCCTGGGACAAGGAAGCAGAGCCCCAGCATTTT.

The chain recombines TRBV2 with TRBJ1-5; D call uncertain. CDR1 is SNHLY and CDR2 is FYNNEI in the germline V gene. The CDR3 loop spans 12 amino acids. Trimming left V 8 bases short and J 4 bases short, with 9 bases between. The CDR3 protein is CASGEQNQPQHF. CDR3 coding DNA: TGTGCCAGCGGGGAGCAAAATCAGCCCCAGCATTTT.

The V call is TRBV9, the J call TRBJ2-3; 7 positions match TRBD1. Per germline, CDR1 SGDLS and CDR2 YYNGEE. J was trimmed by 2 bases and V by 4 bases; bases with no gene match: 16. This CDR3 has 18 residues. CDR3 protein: CASSPGTRGTEITDTQYF. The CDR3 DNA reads TGTGCCAGCAGCCCCGGCACAAGGGGGACAGAAATCACAGATACGCAGTATTTT.

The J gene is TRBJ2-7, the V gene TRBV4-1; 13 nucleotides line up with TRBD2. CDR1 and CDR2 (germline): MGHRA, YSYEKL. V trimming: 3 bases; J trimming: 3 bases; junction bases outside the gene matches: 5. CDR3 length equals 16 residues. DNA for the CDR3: TGCGCCAGCAGCCATCTACTAGCGGGAGGGCTCTACGAGCAGTACTTC. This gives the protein CASSHLLAGGLYEQYF.

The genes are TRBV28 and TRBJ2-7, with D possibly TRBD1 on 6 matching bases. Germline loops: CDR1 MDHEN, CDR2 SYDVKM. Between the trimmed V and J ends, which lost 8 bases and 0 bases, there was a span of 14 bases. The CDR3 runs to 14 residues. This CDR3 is CASSRGDTSYEQYF. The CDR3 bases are TGTGCCAGCTCCCGTGGGGACACCTCCTACGAGCAGTACTTC.